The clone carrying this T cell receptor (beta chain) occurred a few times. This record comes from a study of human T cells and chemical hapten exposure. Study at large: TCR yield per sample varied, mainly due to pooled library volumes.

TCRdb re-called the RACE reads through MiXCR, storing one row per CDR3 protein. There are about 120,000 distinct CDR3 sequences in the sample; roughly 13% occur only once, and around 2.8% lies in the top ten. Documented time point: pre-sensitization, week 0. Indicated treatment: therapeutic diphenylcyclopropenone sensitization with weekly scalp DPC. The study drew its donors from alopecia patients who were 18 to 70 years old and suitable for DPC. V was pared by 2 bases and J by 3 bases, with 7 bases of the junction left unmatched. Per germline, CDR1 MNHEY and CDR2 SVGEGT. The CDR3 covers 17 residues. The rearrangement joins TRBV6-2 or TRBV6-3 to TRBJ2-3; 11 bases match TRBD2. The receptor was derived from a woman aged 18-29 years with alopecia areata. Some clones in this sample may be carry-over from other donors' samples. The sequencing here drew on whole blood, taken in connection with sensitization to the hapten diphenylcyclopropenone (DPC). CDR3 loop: CASSYPLAGGRTDTQYF. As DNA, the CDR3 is TGTGCCAGCAGTTACCCGCTAGCGGGGGGCAGAACAGATACGCAGTATTTT.